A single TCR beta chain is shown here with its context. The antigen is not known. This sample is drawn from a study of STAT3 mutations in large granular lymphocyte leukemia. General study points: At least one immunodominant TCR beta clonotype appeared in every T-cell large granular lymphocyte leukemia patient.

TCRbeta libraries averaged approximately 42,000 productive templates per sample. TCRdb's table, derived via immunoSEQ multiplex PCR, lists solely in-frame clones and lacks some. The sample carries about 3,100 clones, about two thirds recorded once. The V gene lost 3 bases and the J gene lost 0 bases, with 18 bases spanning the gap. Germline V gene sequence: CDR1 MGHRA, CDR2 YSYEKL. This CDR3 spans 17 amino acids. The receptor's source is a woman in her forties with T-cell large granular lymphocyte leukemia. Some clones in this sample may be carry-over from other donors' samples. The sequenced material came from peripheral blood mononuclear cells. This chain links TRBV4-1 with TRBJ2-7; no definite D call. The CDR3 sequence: CASSQGPIALSSYEQYF. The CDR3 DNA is TGCGCCAGCAGCCAGGGCCCTATTGCCCTTAGCTCCTACGAGCAGTACTTC.